The TCR beta chain under discussion was sequenced for a study of cytomegalovirus exposure and HLA in healthy donors. Broader study findings: In vitro assays verified that a few CMV-associated chains recognized CMV antigens specifically. Despite most TCR sequences being rare, some public TCRs occurred in many donors.

Trimming shortened V by 1 base and J by 9 bases, and 7 bases separated the two germline ends. Looked up from germline, CDR1 is SGHDN and CDR2 is FVKESK. This CDR3 comprises 13 residues. Amplification used 60 Vbeta primers and 13 Jbeta primers. Sequencing used immunoSEQ multiplex PCR; TCRdb keeps in-frame clones, though not all of them. The table lists around 110,000 clones, roughly 80% of them singletons, with 2.1% in the top ten. This clone has just one count. The antigen remains undetermined. This chain joins TRBV14 and TRBJ1-6, with D perhaps TRBD1 (6 bases). The sequencing sample was made of PBMCs. This receptor was obtained from a man aged 25 to 40 in good health and CMV-seronegative. The CDR3: CASSQVGGSPLHF. The CDR3 DNA reads TGTGCCAGCAGCCAAGTAGGGGGTTCACCCCTCCACTTT.